Listed below are T cell receptor beta chains from one sample, sequenced in a study of response to subunit inactivated influenza vaccine. TCRdb redid the calling of the RT-PCR reads with MiXCR, one entry per CDR3 protein. This table holds roughly 500,000 distinct CDR3 sequences, approximately 15% found once. The sample here was CD4+ T cells sorted from PBMCs, taken around 2 years after vaccination. Receptors were obtained from a man aged 50 to 75 who received an inactivated influenza vaccine. Each CDR3 is given with its conserved first and last residue. The D gene is left open where the match is weak. Expanded clones get a size class; other rows say once, few or many, or leave the size out.

D | size | J | length | V | CDR3 | DNA
NA | NA | TRBJ2-2 | 16 | TRBV15 | CATSREALTGIYELFF | TGTGCCACCAGCAGAGAGGCCCTAACAGGGATTTACGAGCTGTTTTTT
TRBD2 | NA | TRBJ2-3 | 15 | TRBV7-2 | CASSRSSGIIDTQYF | TGTGCCAGCAGCAGATCTAGCGGGATAATAGATACGCAGTATTTT
TRBD1 | NA | TRBJ1-1 | 13 | TRBV7-2 | CASSRDRASEAFF | TGTGCCAGCAGCCGGGACAGGGCGTCTGAAGCTTTCTTT
NA | NA | TRBJ1-1 | 11 | TRBV12-3/TRBV12-4 | CATRLNTEAFF | TGTGCCACCCGATTGAACACTGAAGCTTTCTTT
TRBD1 | NA | TRBJ1-5 | 15 | TRBV28 | CASSLSWTGDQPQHF | TGTGCCAGCAGTTTATCTTGGACAGGGGATCAGCCCCAGCATTTT
NA | many | TRBJ2-2 | 20 | TRBV14 | CASSQFRRPLQGPNTGELFF | TGTGCCAGCAGCCAATTTCGTCGTCCATTGCAGGGACCGAACACCGGGGAGCTGTTTTTT
TRBD2 | few | TRBJ2-1 | 20 | TRBV18 | CASSPVGTSGPLSSYNEQFF | TGTGCCAGCTCACCAGTGGGGACTAGCGGGCCCCTGAGCTCCTACAATGAGCAGTTCTTC
NA | few | TRBJ2-7 | 15 | TRBV25-1 | CASSESQGYSYEQYF | TGTGCCAGCAGTGAATCCCAGGGGTACTCCTACGAGCAGTACTTC
NA | NA | TRBJ1-6 | 15 | TRBV20-1 | CSARIRSSYNSPLHF | TGCAGTGCTAGGATCCGTAGCTCCTATAATTCACCCCTCCACTTT
NA | NA | TRBJ2-3 | 14 | TRBV6-2/TRBV6-3 | CASRLMGRLDTQYF | TGTGCCAGCAGATTGATGGGACGGCTAGATACGCAGTATTTT
TRBD2 | few | TRBJ2-3 | 17 | TRBV6-2/TRBV6-3 | CASSSFLLAEYTDTQYF | TGTGCCAGCAGTTCCTTCTTACTAGCGGAATACACAGATACGCAGTATTTT
TRBD2 | NA | TRBJ2-7 | 15 | TRBV4-3 | CASSQEPAGGYEQYF | TGCGCCAGCAGCCAAGAGCCAGCGGGGGGTTACGAGCAGTACTTC
NA | NA | TRBJ2-2 | 14 | TRBV15 | CATSRDQYGWELFF | TGTGCCACCAGCAGAGATCAGTATGGCTGGGAGCTGTTTTTT
TRBD1 | NA | TRBJ2-7 | 17 | TRBV6-2/TRBV6-3 | CASSNQLGQGSPYEQYF | TGTGCCAGCAGTAACCAACTAGGACAGGGTAGTCCCTACGAGCAGTACTTC
NA | NA | TRBJ2-1 | 14 | TRBV12-5 | CASGSGSSYNEQFF | TGTGCTAGTGGTTCGGGTAGCTCCTACAATGAGCAGTTCTTC
TRBD1 | NA | TRBJ1-2 | 16 | TRBV4-3 | CASSQASGTGFYGYTF | TGCGCCAGCAGCCAAGCCAGCGGGACAGGATTCTATGGCTACACCTTC
TRBD2 | NA | TRBJ2-1 | 15 | TRBV18 | CASSLAAGGQGEQFF | TGTGCCAGCTCGCTTGCGGCGGGGGGCCAGGGTGAGCAGTTCTTC
NA | NA | TRBJ1-5 | 12 | TRBV28 | CASNKVNQPQHF | TGTGCCAGCAACAAGGTCAATCAGCCCCAGCATTTT
TRBD1 | NA | TRBJ2-7 | 15 | TRBV20-1 | CSATPRAGGVHEQYF | TGCAGTGCTACTCCGAGGGCAGGGGGCGTCCACGAGCAGTACTTC
NA | NA | TRBJ2-2 | 16 | TRBV18 | CASSSNAGKDTGELFF | TGTGCCAGCTCATCTAACGCGGGCAAAGACACCGGGGAGCTGTTTTTT
NA | NA | TRBJ1-2 | 13 | TRBV20-1 | CSASQGWGDGYTF | TGCAGTGCTAGCCAGGGGTGGGGTGATGGCTACACCTTC
NA | NA | TRBJ2-2 | 14 | TRBV20-1 | CSASRGPHAGELFF | TGCAGTGCTAGTCGAGGGCCACATGCCGGGGAGCTGTTTTTT
NA | NA | TRBJ1-5 | 14 | TRBV6-1 | CASRMDGTRQPQHF | TGTGCCAGCAGGATGGACGGGACGCGTCAGCCCCAGCATTTT
TRBD1 | NA | TRBJ1-3 | 16 | TRBV5-1 | CASSLPSTGSGNTIYF | TGCGCCAGCAGCTTGCCCTCGACAGGGTCTGGAAACACCATATATTTT
NA | few | TRBJ2-3 | 16 | TRBV5-5 | CASSLLPGPSTDTQYF | TGTGCCAGCAGCTTGTTGCCGGGGCCTAGCACAGATACGCAGTATTTT
TRBD2 | NA | TRBJ2-1 | 18 | TRBV11-2 | CASSLEGTRTSGYNEQFF | TGTGCCAGCAGCTTAGAAGGGACAAGGACTAGCGGATACAATGAGCAGTTCTTC
TRBD2 | NA | TRBJ2-1 | 15 | TRBV7-2 | CASRVMASGWDEQFF | TGTGCCAGCAGGGTAATGGCTAGCGGGTGGGATGAGCAGTTCTTC
NA | few | TRBJ2-2 | 14 | TRBV5-1 | CASSSLLNTGELFF | TGCGCCAGCAGCTCACTCCTCAACACCGGGGAGCTGTTTTTT